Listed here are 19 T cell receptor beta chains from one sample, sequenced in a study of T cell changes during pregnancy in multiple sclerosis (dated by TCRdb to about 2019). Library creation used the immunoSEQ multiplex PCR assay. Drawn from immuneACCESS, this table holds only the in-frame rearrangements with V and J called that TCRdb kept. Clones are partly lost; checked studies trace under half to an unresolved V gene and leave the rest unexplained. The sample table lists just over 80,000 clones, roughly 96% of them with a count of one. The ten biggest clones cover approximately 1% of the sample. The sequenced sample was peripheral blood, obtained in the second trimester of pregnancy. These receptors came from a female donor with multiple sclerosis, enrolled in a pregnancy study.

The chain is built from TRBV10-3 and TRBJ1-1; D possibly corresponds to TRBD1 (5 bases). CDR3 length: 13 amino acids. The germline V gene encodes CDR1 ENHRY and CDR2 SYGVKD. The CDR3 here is CASGTGGGTEAFF. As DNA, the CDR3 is TGTGCTAGCGGGACCGGGGGAGGGACTGAAGCTTTCTTT.

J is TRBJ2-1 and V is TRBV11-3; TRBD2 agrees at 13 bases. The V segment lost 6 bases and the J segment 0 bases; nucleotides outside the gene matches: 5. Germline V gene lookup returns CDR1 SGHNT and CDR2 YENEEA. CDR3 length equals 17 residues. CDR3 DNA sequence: TGTGCCAGCAGTCGGACTAGCGGGAGTGGCTCCTACAATGAGCAGTTCTTC. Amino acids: CASSRTSGSGSYNEQFF.

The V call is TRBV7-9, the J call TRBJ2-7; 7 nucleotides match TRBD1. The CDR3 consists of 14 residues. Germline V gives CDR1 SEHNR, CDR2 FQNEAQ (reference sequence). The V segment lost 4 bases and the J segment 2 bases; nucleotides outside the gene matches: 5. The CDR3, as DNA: TGTGCCAGCAGCTCTGGGGACAGAGCCTACGAGCAGTACTTC. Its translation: CASSSGDRAYEQYF.

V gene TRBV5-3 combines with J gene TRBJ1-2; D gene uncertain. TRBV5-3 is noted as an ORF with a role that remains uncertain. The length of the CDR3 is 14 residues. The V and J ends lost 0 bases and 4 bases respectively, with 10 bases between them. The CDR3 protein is CARSLDIGAYGYTF. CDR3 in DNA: TGTGCCAGAAGCTTGGACATAGGAGCCTATGGCTACACCTTC.

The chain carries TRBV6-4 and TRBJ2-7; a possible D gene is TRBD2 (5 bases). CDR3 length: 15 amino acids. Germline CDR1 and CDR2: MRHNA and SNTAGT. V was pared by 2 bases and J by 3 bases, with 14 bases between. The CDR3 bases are TGTGCCAGCAGTGACCCTACTAACGGGGTCTACGAGCAGTACTTC. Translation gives CASSDPTNGVYEQYF.

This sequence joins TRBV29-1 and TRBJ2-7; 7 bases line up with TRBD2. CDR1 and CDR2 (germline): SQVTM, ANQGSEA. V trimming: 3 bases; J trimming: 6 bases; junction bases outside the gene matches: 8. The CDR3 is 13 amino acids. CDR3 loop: CSVDPSGGSEQYF. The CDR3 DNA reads TGCAGCGTTGACCCGTCGGGGGGATCCGAGCAGTACTTC.

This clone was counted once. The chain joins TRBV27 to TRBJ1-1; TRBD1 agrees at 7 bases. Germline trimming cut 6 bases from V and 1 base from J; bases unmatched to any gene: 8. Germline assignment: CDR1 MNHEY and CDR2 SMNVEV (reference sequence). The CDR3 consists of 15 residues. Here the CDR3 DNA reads TGTGCCAGCAGCCCCCGGAGGACAGGGAACACTGAAGCTTTCTTT. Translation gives CASSPRRTGNTEAFF.

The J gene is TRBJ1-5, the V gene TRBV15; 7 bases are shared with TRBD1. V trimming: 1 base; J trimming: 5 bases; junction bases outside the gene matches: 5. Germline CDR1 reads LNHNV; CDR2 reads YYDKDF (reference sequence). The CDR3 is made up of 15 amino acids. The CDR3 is CATSRGPGTDQPQHF. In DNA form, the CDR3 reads TGTGCCACCAGCAGAGGGCCGGGGACAGATCAGCCCCAGCATTTT.

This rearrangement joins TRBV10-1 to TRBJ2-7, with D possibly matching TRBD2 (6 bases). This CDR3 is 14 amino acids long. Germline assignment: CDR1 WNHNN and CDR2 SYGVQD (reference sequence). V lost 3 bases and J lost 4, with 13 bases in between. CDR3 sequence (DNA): TGCGCCAGCAGTGACACGGGAGAAGGGTACGAGCAGTACTTC. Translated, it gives CASSDTGEGYEQYF.

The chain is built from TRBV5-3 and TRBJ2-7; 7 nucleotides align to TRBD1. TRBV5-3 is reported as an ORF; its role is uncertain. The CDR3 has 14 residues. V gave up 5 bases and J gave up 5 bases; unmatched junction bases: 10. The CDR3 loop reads CARSAGTERNEQYF. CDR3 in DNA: TGTGCCAGAAGTGCCGGGACAGAGCGGAACGAGCAGTACTTC.

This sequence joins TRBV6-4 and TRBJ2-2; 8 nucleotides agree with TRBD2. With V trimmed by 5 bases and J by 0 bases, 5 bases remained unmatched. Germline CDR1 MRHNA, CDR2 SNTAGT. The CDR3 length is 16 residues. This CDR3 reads CASSRNSGANTGELFF. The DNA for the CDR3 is TGTGCCAGCAGTCGTAATAGCGGGGCGAACACCGGGGAGCTGTTTTTT.

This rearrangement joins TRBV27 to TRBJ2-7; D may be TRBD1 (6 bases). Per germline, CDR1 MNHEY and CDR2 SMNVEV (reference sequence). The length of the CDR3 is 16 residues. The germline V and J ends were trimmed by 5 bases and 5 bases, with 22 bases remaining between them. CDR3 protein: CASSTGQQSPSDEQYF. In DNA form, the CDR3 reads TGTGCCAGCAGTACCGGACAGCAATCGCCGTCCGACGAGCAGTACTTC.

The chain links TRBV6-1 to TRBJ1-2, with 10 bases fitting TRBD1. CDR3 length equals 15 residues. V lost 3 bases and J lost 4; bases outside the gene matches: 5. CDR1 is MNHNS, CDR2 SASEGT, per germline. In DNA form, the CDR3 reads TGTGCCAGCAGTGAGAAGACAGGGGGCCCCTATGGCTACACCTTC. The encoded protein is CASSEKTGGPYGYTF.

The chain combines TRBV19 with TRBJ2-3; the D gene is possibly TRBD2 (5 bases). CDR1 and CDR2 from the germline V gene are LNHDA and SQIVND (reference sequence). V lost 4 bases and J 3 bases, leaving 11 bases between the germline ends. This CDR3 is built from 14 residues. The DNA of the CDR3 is TGTGCCAGTAGTAAGGGAGATGATACAGATACGCAGTATTTT. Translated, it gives CASSKGDDTDTQYF.

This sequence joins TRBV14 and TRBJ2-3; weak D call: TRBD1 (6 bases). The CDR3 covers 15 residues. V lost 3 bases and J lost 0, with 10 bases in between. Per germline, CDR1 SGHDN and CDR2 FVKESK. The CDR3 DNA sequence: TGTGCCAGCAGCCAGCAGGGGACCAGCACAGATACGCAGTATTTT. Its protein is CASSQQGTSTDTQYF.

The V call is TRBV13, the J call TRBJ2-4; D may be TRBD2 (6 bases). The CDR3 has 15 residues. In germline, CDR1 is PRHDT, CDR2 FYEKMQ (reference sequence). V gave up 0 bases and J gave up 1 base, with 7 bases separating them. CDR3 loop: CASSLGLAAKNIQYF. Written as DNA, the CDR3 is TGTGCCAGCAGCTTAGGCCTAGCGGCCAAAAACATTCAGTACTTC.

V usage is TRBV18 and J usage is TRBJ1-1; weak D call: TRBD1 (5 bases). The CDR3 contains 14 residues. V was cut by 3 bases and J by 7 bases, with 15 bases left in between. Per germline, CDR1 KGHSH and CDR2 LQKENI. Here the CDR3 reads CASSPLGGGDEAFF. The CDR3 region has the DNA TGTGCCAGCTCACCGCTGGGCGGGGGAGATGAAGCTTTCTTT.

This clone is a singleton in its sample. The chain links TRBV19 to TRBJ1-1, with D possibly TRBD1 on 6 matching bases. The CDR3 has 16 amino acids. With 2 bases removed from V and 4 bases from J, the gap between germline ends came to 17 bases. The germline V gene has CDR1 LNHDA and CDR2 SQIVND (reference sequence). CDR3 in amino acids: CASSITFRGGITEAFF. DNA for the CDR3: TGTGCCAGTAGTATAACGTTCAGGGGAGGGATCACTGAAGCTTTCTTT.

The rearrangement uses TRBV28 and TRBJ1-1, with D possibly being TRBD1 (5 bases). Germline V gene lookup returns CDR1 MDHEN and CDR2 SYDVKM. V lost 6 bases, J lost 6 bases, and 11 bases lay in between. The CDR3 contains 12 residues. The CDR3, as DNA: TGTGCCAGCAGCGCAGGGATCCCTGAAGCTTTCTTT. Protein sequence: CASSAGIPEAFF.